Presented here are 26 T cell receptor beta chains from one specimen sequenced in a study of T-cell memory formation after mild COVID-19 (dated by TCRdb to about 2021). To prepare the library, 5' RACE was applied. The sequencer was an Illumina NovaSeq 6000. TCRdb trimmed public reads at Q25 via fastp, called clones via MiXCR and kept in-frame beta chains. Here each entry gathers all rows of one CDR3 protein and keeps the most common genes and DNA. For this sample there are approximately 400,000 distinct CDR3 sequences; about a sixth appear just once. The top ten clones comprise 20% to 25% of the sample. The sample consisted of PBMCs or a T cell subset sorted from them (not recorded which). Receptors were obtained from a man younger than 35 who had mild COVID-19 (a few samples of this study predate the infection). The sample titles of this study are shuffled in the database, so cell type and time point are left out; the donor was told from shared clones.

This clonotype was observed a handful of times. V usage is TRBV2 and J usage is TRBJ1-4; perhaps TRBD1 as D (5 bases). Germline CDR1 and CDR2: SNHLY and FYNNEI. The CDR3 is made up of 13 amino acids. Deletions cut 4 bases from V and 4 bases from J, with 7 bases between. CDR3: CASSGGLNEKLFF. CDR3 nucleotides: TGTGCCAGCAGTGGGGGACTTAATGAAAAACTGTTTTTT.

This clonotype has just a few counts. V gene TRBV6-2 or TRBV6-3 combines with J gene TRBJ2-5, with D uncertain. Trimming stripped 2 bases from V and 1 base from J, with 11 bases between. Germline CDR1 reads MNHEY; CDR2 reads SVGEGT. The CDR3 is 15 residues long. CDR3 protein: CASSYGGELQETQYF. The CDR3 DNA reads TGTGCCAGCAGTTACGGTGGCGAGCTCCAAGAGACCCAGTACTTC.

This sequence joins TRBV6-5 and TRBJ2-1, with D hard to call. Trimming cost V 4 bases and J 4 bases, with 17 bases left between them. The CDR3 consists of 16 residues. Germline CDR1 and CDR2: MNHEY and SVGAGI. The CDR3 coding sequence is TGTGCCAGCAGTTCCCTAGACCTGACCATTTACAATGAGCAGTTCTTC. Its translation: CASSSLDLTIYNEQFF.

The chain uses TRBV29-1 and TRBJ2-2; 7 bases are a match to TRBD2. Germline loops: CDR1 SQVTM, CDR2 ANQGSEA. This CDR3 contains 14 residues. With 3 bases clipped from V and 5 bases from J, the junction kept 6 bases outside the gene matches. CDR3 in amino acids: CSVDGARGTGELFF. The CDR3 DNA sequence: TGCAGCGTTGATGGAGCGCGGGGGACCGGGGAGCTGTTTTTT.

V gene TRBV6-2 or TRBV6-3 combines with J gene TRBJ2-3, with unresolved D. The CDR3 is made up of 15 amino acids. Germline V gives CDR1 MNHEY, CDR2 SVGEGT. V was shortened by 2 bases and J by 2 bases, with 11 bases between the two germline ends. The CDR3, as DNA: TGTGCCAGCAGTTACGGTGGAACTGACACAGATACGCAGTATTTT. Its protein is CASSYGGTDTDTQYF.

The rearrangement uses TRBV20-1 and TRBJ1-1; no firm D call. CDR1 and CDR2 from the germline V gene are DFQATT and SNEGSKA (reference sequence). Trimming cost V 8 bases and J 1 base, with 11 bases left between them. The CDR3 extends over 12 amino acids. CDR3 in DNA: TGCAGTCCGTGGGAAAAGAACACTGAAGCTTTCTTT. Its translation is CSPWEKNTEAFF.

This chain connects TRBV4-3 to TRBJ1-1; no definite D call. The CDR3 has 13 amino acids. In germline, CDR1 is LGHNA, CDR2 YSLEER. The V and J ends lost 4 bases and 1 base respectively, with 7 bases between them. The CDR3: CASSRVRNTEAFF. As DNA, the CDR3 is TGCGCCAGCAGCCGGGTACGGAACACTGAAGCTTTCTTT.

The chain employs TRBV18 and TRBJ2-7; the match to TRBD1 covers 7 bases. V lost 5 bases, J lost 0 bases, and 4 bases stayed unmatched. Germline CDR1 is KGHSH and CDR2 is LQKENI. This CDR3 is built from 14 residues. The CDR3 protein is CASSSRDSSYEQYF. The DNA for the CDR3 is TGTGCCAGCTCATCCCGGGACAGCTCCTACGAGCAGTACTTC.

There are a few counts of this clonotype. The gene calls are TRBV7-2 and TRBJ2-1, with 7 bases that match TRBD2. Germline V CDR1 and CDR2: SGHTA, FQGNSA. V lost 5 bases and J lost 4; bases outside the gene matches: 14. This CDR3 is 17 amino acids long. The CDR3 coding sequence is TGTGCCAGCAGCCTACGGGTGGGGCTAGCGGATTACAATGAGCAGTTCTTC. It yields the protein CASSLRVGLADYNEQFF. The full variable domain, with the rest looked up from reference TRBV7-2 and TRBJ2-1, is GAGVSQSPSNKVTEKGKDVELRCDPISGHTALYWYRQSLGQGLEFLIYFQGNSAPDKSGLPSDRFSAERTGGSVSTLTIQRTQQEDSAVYLCASSLRVGLADYNEQFFGPGTRLTVL.

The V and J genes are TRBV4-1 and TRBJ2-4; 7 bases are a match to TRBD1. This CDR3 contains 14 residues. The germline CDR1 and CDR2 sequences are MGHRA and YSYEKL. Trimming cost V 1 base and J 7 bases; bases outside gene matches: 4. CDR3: CASSQGTGWNIQYF. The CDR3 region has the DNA TGCGCCAGCAGCCAAGGGACAGGATGGAACATTCAGTACTTC.

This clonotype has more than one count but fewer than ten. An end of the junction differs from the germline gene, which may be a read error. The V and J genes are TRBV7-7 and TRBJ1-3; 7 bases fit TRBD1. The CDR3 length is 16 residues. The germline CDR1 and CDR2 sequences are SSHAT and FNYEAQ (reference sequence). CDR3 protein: CASSPAGTASGNTIYF. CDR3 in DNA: TGTGCTAGCAGCCCGGCCGGGACAGCCTCTGGAAACACCATATATTTT. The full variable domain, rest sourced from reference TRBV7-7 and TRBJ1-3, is GAGVSQSPRYKVTKRGQDVTLRCDPISSHATLYWYQQALGQGPEFLTYFNYEAQPDKSGLPSDRFSAERPEGSISTLTIQRTEQRDSAMYRCASSPAGTASGNTIYFGEGSWLTVV.

The CDR3, as DNA: TGTGCCAGCTCACCGCCGGGACCTCCGGGCTACGAGCAGTACTTC. Its translation: CASSPPGPPGYEQYF. The rearrangement joins TRBV18 to TRBJ2-7, with D perhaps assigned TRBD1 or TRBD2 (5 bases each). Germline V CDR1 and CDR2: KGHSH, LQKENI. Trimming removed 3 bases from V and 3 bases from J, with 15 bases in between. The CDR3 covers 15 residues.

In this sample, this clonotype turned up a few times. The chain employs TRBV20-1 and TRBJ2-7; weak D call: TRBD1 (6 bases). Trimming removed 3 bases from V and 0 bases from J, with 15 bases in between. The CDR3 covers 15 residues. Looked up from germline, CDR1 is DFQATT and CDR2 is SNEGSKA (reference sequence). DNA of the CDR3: TGCAGTGCTAGTGCGCAGGGGCGAAGCTCCTACGAGCAGTACGTC. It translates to CSASAQGRSSYEQYV.

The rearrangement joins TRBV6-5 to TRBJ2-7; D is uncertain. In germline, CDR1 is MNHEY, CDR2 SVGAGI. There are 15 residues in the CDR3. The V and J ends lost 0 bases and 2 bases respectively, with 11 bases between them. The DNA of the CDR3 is TGTGCCAGCAGTTACTCGATTGGTAAAACCTACGAGCAGTACTTC. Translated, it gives CASSYSIGKTYEQYF.

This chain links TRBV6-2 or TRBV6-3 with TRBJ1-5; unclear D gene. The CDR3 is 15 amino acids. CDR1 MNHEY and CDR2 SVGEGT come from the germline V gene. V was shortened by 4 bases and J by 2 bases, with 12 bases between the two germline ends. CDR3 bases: TGTGCCAGCAGTTCCCACGTGGAGGGCAATCAGCCCCAGCATTTT. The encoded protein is CASSSHVEGNQPQHF.

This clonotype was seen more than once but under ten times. CDR3 coding DNA: TGTGCCAGCAAGGGGGCTGGGGCCAACGTCCTGACTTTC. This codes for CASKGAGANVLTF. This chain connects TRBV27 to TRBJ2-6, with D maybe TRBD1 (6 bases). Trimming left V 7 bases short and J 2 bases short, with 6 bases between. CDR1 and CDR2 (germline): MNHEY, SMNVEV (reference sequence). CDR3 size: 13 residues.

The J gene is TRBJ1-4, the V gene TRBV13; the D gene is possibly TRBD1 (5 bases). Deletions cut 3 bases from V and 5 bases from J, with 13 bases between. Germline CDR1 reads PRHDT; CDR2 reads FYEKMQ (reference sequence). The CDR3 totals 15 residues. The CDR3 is CASSFAAGQNEKLFF. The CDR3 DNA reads TGTGCCAGCAGCTTCGCCGCAGGGCAAAATGAAAAACTGTTTTTT.

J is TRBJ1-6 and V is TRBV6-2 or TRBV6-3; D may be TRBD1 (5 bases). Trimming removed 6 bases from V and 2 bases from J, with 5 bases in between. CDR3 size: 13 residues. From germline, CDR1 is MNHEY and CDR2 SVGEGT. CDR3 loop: CASRTAYNSPLHF. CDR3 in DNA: TGTGCCAGCAGGACAGCCTATAATTCACCCCTCCACTTT.

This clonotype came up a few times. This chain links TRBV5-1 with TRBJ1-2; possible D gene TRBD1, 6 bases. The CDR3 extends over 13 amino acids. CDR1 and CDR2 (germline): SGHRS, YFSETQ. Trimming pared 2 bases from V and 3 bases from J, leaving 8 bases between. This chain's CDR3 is CASSFSGDYGYTF. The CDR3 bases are TGCGCCAGCAGCTTTTCAGGGGACTATGGCTACACCTTC.

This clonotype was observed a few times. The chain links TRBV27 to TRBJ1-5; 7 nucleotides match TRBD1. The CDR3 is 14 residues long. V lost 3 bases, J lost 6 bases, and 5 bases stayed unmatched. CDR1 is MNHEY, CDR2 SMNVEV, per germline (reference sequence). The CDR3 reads CASSLKGAGQPQHF. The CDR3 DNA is TGTGCCAGCAGTTTGAAGGGGGCTGGTCAGCCCCAGCATTTT.

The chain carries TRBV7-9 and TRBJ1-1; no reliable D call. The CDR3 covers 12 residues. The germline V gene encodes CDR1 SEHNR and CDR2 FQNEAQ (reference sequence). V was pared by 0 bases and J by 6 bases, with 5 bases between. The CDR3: CASSLAEAEAFF. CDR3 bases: TGTGCCAGCAGCTTAGCGGAAGCTGAAGCTTTCTTT.

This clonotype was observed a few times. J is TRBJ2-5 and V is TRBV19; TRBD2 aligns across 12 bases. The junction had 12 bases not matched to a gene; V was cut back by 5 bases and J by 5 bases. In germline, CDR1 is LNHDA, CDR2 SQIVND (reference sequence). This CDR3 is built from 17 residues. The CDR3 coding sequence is TGTGCCAGTAGTCTTCGGACTAGCGGGGTACCGGGGGAGACCCAGTACTTC. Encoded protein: CASSLRTSGVPGETQYF.

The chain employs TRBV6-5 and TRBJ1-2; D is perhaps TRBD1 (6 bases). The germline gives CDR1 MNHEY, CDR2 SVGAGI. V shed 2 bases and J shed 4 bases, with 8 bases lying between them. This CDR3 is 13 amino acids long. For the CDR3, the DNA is TGTGCCAGCAGTTACGAGGGGGGCTATGGCTACACCTTC. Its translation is CASSYEGGYGYTF.

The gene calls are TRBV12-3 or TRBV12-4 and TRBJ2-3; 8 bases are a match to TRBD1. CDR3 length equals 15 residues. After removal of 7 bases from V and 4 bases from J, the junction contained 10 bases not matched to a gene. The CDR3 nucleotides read TGTGCCAGCAACCCGGGACAGGCGAGGGCAGATACGCAGTATTTT. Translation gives CASNPGQARADTQYF.

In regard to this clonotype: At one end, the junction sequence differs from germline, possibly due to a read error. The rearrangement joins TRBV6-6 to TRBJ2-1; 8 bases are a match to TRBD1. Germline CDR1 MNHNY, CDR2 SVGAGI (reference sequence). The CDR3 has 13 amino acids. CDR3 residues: CASTPDRDNEHFF. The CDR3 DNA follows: TGTGCCAGCACCCCGGACAGGGACAATGAGCACTTCTTC.

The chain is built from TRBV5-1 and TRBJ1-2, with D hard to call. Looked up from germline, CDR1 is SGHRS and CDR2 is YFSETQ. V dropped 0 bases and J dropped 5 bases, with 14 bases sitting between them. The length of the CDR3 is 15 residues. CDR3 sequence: CASSLGVAQWYGYTF. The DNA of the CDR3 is TGCGCCAGCAGCTTGGGAGTAGCACAGTGGTATGGCTACACCTTC.